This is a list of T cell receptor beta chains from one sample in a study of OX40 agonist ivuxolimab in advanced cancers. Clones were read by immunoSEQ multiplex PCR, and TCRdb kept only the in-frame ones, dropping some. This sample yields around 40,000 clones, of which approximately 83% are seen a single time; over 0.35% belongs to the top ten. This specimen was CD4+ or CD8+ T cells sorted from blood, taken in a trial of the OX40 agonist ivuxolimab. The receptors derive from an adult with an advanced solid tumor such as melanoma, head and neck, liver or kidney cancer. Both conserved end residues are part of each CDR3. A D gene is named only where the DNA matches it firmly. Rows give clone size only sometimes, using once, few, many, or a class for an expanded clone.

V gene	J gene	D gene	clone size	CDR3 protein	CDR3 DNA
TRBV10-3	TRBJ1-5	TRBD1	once	CAISELDRGHSNQPQHF	TGTGCCATCAGTGAGCTCGACAGGGGTCATAGCAATCAGCCCCAGCATTTT
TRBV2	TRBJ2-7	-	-	CASRKSPSSYEQYF	TGTGCCAGCCGCAAATCTCCAAGCTCCTACGAGCAGTACTTC
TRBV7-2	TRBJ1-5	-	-	CASSLSAGSYQPQHF	TGTGCCAGCAGCTTATCAGCAGGGAGCTATCAGCCCCAGCATTTT
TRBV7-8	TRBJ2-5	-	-	CASSLAPGTKTETQYF	TGTGCCAGCAGCTTAGCGCCGGGTACCAAGACAGAGACCCAGTACTTC
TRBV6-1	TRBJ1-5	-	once	CASSKGNQPQHF	TGTGCCAGCTCAAAGGGCAATCAGCCCCAGCATTTT
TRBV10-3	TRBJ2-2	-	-	CAISESDRVTGELFF	TGTGCCATCAGTGAGTCTGACCGTGTCACCGGGGAGCTGTTTTTT
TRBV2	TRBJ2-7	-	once	CASRGPYEQYF	TGTGCCAGCAGGGGCCCCTACGAGCAGTACTTC
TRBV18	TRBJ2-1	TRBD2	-	CASSPLAGGVNEQFF	TGTGCCAGCTCACCATTGGCGGGAGGGGTCAATGAGCAGTTCTTC
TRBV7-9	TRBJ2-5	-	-	CASSLFGGRETQYF	TGTGCCAGCAGCTTATTTGGGGGCCGGGAGACCCAGTACTTC
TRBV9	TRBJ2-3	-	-	CASSAETFTDTQYF	TGTGCCAGCAGCGCCGAAACTTTCACAGATACGCAGTATTTT
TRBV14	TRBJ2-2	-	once	CASSQSFGELFF	TGTGCCAGCAGCCAATCCTTCGGGGAGCTGTTTTTT
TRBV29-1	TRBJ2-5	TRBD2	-	CSVAGGEETQYF	TGCAGCGTCGCGGGGGGGGAAGAGACCCAGTACTTC
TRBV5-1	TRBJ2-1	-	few	CASSRGAATNEQFF	TGCGCCAGCAGCCGGGGGGCCGCAACTAATGAGCAGTTCTTC
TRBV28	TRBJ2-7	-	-	CASSLGSSYEQYF	TGTGCCAGCAGTTTGGGCAGCTCCTACGAGCAGTACTTC
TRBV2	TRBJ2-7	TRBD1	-	CASTLTGGLVEQYF	TGTGCCAGCACCCTGACAGGGGGCTTAGTCGAGCAGTACTTC
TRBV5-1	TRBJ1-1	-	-	CASSFGVVGEAFF	TGCGCCAGCAGCTTCGGGGTTGTTGGTGAAGCTTTCTTT
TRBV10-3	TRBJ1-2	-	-	CAIMGGHNYGYTF	TGTGCCATCATGGGAGGGCATAACTATGGCTACACCTTC
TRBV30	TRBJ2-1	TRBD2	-	CAWGTSRYNEQFF	TGTGCCTGGGGGACTAGCAGATACAATGAGCAGTTCTTC
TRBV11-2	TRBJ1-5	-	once	CASSPLAGGRDQPQHF	TGTGCCAGCAGCCCCCTGGCGGGGGGGCGAGATCAGCCCCAGCATTTT
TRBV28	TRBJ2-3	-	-	CASSLYTHSTDTQYF	TGTGCCAGCAGTTTATACACCCACAGCACAGATACGCAGTATTTT
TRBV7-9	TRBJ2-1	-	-	CAIGNEQFF	TGTGCCATAGGAAATGAGCAGTTCTTC
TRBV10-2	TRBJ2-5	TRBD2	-	CASRPGGAILQETQYF	TGCGCCAGCAGACCGGGGGGGGCGATATTACAAGAGACCCAGTACTTC
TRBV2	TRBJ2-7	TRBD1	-	CASSEDRGHEQYF	TGTGCCAGCAGTGAGGACAGGGGCCACGAGCAGTACTTC
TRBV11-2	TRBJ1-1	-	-	CASSLDHGGSTEAFF	TGTGCCAGCAGCTTAGATCACGGTGGCAGCACTGAAGCTTTCTTT
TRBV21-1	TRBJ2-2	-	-	CASRTIRLAGNTGELFF	TGTGCCAGCAGGACGATTCGACTAGCGGGAAATACGGGGGAGCTGTTTTTT
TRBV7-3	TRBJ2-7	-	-	CASSLDFSGLGEQYF	TGTGCCAGCAGCCTAGACTTTTCAGGGTTAGGAGAGCAGTACTTC
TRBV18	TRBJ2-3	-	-	CASSPRPGSGDTQYF	TGTGCCAGCTCACCACGCCCAGGGTCGGGAGATACGCAGTATTTT
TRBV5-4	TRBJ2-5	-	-	CASMDGSSETQYF	TGTGCCAGCATGGACGGGTCTTCGGAGACCCAGTACTTC
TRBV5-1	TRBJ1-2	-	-	CASSPGQTGYTF	TGCGCCAGCAGCCCTGGACAGACTGGGTACACCTTC
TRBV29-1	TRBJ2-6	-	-	CSVEGAKSSGANVLTF	TGCAGCGTTGAAGGGGCCAAGAGCTCTGGGGCCAACGTCCTGACTTTC
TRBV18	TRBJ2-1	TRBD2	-	CASSPPGLAGGNEQFF	TGTGCCAGCTCACCGCCGGGACTAGCGGGGGGCAATGAGCAGTTCTTC
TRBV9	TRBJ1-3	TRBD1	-	CASSEQQGLVGNTIYF	TGTGCCAGCAGCGAACAACAGGGGTTGGTTGGAAACACCATATATTTT
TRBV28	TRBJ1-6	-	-	CASKPQGSAGNSPLHF	TGTGCCAGCAAGCCACAGGGCTCAGCCGGTAATTCACCCCTCCACTTT
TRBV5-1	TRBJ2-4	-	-	CASSLEGGPGTNIQYF	TGCGCCAGCAGCTTGGAAGGGGGACCGGGAACAAACATTCAGTACTTC
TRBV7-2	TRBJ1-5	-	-	CASSLPNQPQHF	TGTGCCAGCAGCTTGCCCAATCAGCCCCAGCATTTT
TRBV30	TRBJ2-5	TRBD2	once	CAWSVWTSGGPRGETQYF	TGTGCCTGGAGTGTCTGGACTAGCGGGGGGCCGCGTGGAGAGACCCAGTACTTC
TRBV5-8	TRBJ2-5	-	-	CASSESGTGGGETQYF	TGTGCCAGCAGCGAATCCGGGACTGGGGGTGGGGAGACCCAGTACTTC
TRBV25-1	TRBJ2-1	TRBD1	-	CASPRTGGDEQFF	TGTGCCAGCCCCCGGACAGGAGGCGATGAGCAGTTCTTC
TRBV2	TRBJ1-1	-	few	CASSAQGDTEAFF	TGTGCCAGCAGTGCCCAGGGTGACACTGAAGCTTTCTTT
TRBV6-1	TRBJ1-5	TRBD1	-	CASSEEGGWQPQHF	TGTGCCAGCAGTGAAGAAGGGGGCTGGCAGCCCCAGCATTTT
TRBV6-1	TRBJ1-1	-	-	CASSEVGQRSEAFF	TGTGCCAGCAGTGAAGTAGGACAGCGGTCTGAAGCTTTCTTT
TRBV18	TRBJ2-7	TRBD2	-	CASSLGLAGAEEQYF	TGTGCCAGCTCCCTGGGACTAGCGGGAGCAGAGGAACAGTACTTC
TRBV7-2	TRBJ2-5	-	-	CASSLKGTQYF	TGTGCCAGCAGCTTAAAAGGGACCCAGTACTTC
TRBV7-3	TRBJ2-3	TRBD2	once	CASSAALSGGADTQYF	TGTGCCAGCAGCGCCGCCCTCAGCGGGGGGGCAGATACGCAGTATTTT
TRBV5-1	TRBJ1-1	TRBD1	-	CASSGGQGETEAFF	TGCGCCAGCAGCGGGGGACAGGGGGAGACTGAAGCTTTCTTT
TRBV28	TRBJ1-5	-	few	CASRASSNQPQHF	TGTGCCAGCAGGGCAAGTAGCAATCAGCCCCAGCATTTT
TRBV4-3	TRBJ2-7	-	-	CASSRDSGNPYEQYF	TGCGCCAGCAGCCGAGACTCAGGGAATCCCTACGAGCAGTACTTC
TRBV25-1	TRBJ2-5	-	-	CASTGRERQETQYF	TGTGCCAGCACGGGTCGGGAGCGGCAAGAGACCCAGTACTTC
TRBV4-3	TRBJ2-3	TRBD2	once	CASSHQAGGRTDTQYF	TGCGCCAGCAGCCACCAAGCGGGGGGGCGCACAGATACGCAGTATTTT
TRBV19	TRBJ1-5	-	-	CASSIGGEHHNQPQHF	TGTGCCAGTAGTATTGGAGGCGAGCATCACAATCAGCCCCAGCATTTT
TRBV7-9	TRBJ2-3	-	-	CASSGFPTGGPTDTQYF	TGTGCCAGCAGCGGCTTTCCCACTGGGGGGCCCACAGATACGCAGTATTTT